One sample yielded the 24 T cell receptor beta chains listed below, sequenced in a study of cytomegalovirus exposure and HLA in healthy donors (dated by TCRdb to 2016 to 2017). Receptor amplification or capture employed the immunoSEQ multiplex PCR assay. For the multiplex PCR, a mixture combining 60 forward primers for TCR Vbeta segments and 13 reverse primers for TCR Jbeta segments was used. What TCRdb holds here is the immuneACCESS table cut down to in-frame rearrangements. Part of the clones is not present; checked against another copy, under half of the missing clones reflect an unresolved V gene, and the others are unexplained. This sample has around 170,000 clones in its table, and around 80% of those were observed once. The top ten constitute about 1.4% of the sample. The sequencing sample was made of PBMCs. Every receptor here comes from a girl aged 10-17 years in good health and CMV-seropositive.

This chain joins TRBV5-1 and TRBJ1-1, with no clear D. CDR1 is SGHRS, CDR2 YFSETQ, per germline. V was cut by 7 bases and J by 0 bases, with 13 bases left in between. The CDR3 is 14 amino acids. The chain's CDR3 is CASQTGGVNTEAFF. The CDR3, as DNA: TGCGCCAGCCAAACGGGCGGGGTGAACACTGAAGCTTTCTTT.

The V gene is TRBV6-4, the J gene TRBJ1-2, with a weak D call TRBD1 (5 bases). Trimming took off 4 bases at V and 3 bases at J, with 24 bases between the two ends. The CDR3 totals 18 residues. Germline V gene lookup returns CDR1 MRHNA and CDR2 SNTAGT. Here the CDR3 reads CASSASAGRGSVYYGYTF. In DNA, the CDR3 is TGTGCCAGCAGTGCCTCAGCGGGACGAGGGAGTGTCTACTATGGCTACACCTTC.

The CDR3 sequence is CAWSLGVLAGTDTQYF. CDR3 sequence (DNA): TGTGCCTGGAGCCTTGGGGTTCTAGCGGGCACAGATACGCAGTATTTT. The chain recombines TRBV30 with TRBJ2-3, with 7 nucleotides matching TRBD2. Trimming took 3 bases from V and 1 from J; bases not matched to a gene: 10. The CDR3 has 16 residues. Looked up from germline, CDR1 is GTSNPN and CDR2 is SVGIG (reference sequence).

This clone was recorded once. The rearrangement joins TRBV14 to TRBJ1-3, with TRBD1 matching 7 bases. The CDR3 loop spans 17 amino acids. The V segment lost 6 bases and the J segment 4 bases; nucleotides outside the gene matches: 15. The germline CDR1 and CDR2 sequences are SGHDN and FVKESK. For the CDR3, the DNA is TGTGCCAGCAGACGTTCTTCTTTAAGGGACAGCGGAAACACCATATATTTT. This encodes CASRRSSLRDSGNTIYF.

The chain combines TRBV27 with TRBJ1-3, with a possible D match to TRBD1 (6 bases). Germline CDR1 is MNHEY and CDR2 is SMNVEV (reference sequence). V lost 0 bases, J lost 2 bases, and 14 bases lay in between. CDR3 length equals 17 residues. The CDR3 DNA follows: TGTGCCAGCAGTTTATCGGGGGCAGCCCGGGCTGGAAACACCATATATTTT. Protein: CASSLSGAARAGNTIYF.

This chain joins TRBV7-2 and TRBJ2-7; D might be TRBD2 (6 bases). Trimming pared 1 base from V and 2 bases from J, leaving 9 bases between. The CDR3 runs to 14 residues. The V gene's germline CDR1 is SGHTA and CDR2 FQGNSA. CDR3 sequence reads: CASSLVGGTYEQYF. CDR3 nucleotides: TGTGCCAGCAGCTTAGTCGGGGGAACCTACGAGCAGTACTTC.

The V and J genes are TRBV5-4 and TRBJ2-7; TRBD1 agrees at 7 bases. The CDR3 length is 13 residues. V shed 4 bases, J shed 3 bases, and the junction held 4 bases outside the gene matches. CDR1 is SGHNT, CDR2 YYREEE, per germline (reference sequence). Here the CDR3 reads CASSRTGVYEQYF. Written as DNA, the CDR3 is TGTGCCAGCAGCCGGACAGGAGTCTACGAGCAGTACTTC.

The J gene is TRBJ2-7, the V gene TRBV11-1, with TRBD1 matching 8 bases. Trimming cost V 3 bases and J 3 bases; bases outside gene matches: 7. This CDR3 region has 15 residues. The germline V gene has CDR1 SGHAT and CDR2 FQDESV (reference sequence). This chain's CDR3 is CASSLAYDRGYEQYF. DNA of the CDR3: TGTGCCAGCAGCTTGGCCTATGACAGGGGCTACGAGCAGTACTTC.

This chain links TRBV11-2 with TRBJ2-3; D is unresolved. The germline V and J ends were trimmed by 1 base and 2 bases, with 4 bases remaining between them. CDR3 length: 13 amino acids. The V gene's germline CDR1 is SGHAT and CDR2 FQNNGV. CDR3 DNA: TGTGCCAGCAGCTTAGCCTACACAGATACGCAGTATTTT. This encodes CASSLAYTDTQYF.

A note on this clone: Other DNA sequences in this sample translate to the same CDR3. The CDR3 nucleotides read TGTGCCAGCAGTTACTCGAGCGGGAGGGCCTACGAGCAGTACTTC. It encodes CASSYSSGRAYEQYF. J is TRBJ2-7 and V is TRBV6-5; 10 bases map to TRBD2. This CDR3 spans 15 amino acids. Germline CDR1 MNHEY, CDR2 SVGAGI. With 0 bases clipped from V and 2 bases from J, the junction kept 1 base outside the gene matches.

This rearrangement joins TRBV4-1 to TRBJ1-5; 10 nucleotides agree with TRBD1. V dropped 1 base and J dropped 5; count of bases not matched to a gene: 5. Germline V gives CDR1 MGHRA, CDR2 YSYEKL. The CDR3 totals 16 residues. The CDR3 region has the DNA TGCGCCAGCAGCCAAGGGACAGGGGGGAGGCATCAGCCCCAGCATTTT. Translation gives CASSQGTGGRHQPQHF.

This clone was recorded once. This chain links TRBV27 with TRBJ1-2, with D perhaps matching TRBD1 (5 bases). From germline, CDR1 is MNHEY and CDR2 SMNVEV (reference sequence). V gave up 5 bases and J gave up 8 bases, with 21 bases separating them. The CDR3 is 15 residues long. The CDR3 loop reads CASSPSRERRGGYTF. Here the CDR3 DNA reads TGTGCCAGCAGTCCTAGCAGGGAGAGGCGGGGAGGCTACACCTTC.

CDR3 DNA: TGCGCCAGCAGTCAACAGACTCGAAATGGCTACACCTTC. Translating it yields CASSQQTRNGYTF. The genes are TRBV23-1 and TRBJ1-2; D unresolved. TRBV23-1 has ORF status, its function being uncertain. CDR3 length equals 13 residues. Trimming took off 2 bases at V and 6 bases at J, with 10 bases between the two ends.

This clone was detected only once. V is TRBV27 and J is TRBJ2-1, with a possible D match to TRBD2 (5 bases). There are 11 residues in the CDR3. V dropped 8 bases and J dropped 12 bases, with 14 bases sitting between them. The V gene's germline CDR1 is MNHEY and CDR2 SMNVEV (reference sequence). In DNA form, the CDR3 reads TGTGCCAGCGGGGTCGGAGGTGGGCAGTTCTTC. Encoded protein: CASGVGGGQFF.

The chain joins TRBV2 to TRBJ2-1; 12 nucleotides line up with TRBD2. The CDR3 covers 16 residues. With 1 base clipped from V and 10 bases from J, the junction kept 8 bases outside the gene matches. Germline values: CDR1 SNHLY, CDR2 FYNNEI. CDR3 DNA: TGTGCCAGCAGTGAAGTGACTAGCGGGAGTCAGGTAGAGCAGTTCTTC. Translating it yields CASSEVTSGSQVEQFF.

This clone was recorded only once. The chain combines TRBV6-5 with TRBJ2-1; 9 bases align to TRBD1. The CDR3 spans 16 residues. The trim removed 2 bases at V and 2 bases at J, leaving 4 bases unmatched. Germline loops: CDR1 MNHEY, CDR2 SVGAGI. Written as DNA, the CDR3 is TGTGCCAGCAGTTACCGAACAGGGGGCACCTACAATGAGCAGTTCTTC. Amino acids: CASSYRTGGTYNEQFF.

The chain links TRBV5-1 to TRBJ2-3; TRBD1 aligns across 8 bases. V lost 3 bases, J lost 3 bases, and 9 bases stayed unmatched. The length of the CDR3 is 16 residues. Germline values: CDR1 SGHRS, CDR2 YFSETQ. CDR3 in DNA: TGCGCCAGCAGCTCTAGCAGGGGGCCCGGGACAGATACGCAGTATTTT. Translated: CASSSSRGPGTDTQYF.

V and J are TRBV5-4 and TRBJ2-7, with D perhaps matching TRBD1 (6 bases). There are 13 residues in the CDR3. Germline CDR1 and CDR2: SGHNT and YYREEE (reference sequence). Trimming shortened V by 4 bases and J by 2 bases, and 10 bases separated the two germline ends. The CDR3 is CASSTGTAYEQYF. CDR3 nucleotides: TGTGCCAGCAGCACAGGGACCGCCTACGAGCAGTACTTC.

This clone was seen only a few times. The gene calls are TRBV6-5 and TRBJ2-1; 7 bases fit TRBD2. This CDR3 is built from 15 residues. Trimming cost V 5 bases and J 7 bases; bases outside gene matches: 11. Germline V gene sequence: CDR1 MNHEY, CDR2 SVGAGI. CDR3 residues: CASSPGLVERNEQFF. In DNA form, the CDR3 reads TGTGCCAGCAGTCCCGGACTAGTCGAAAGGAATGAGCAGTTCTTC.

The rearrangement joins TRBV12-5 to TRBJ2-7, with 9 bases that match TRBD2. The trim removed 6 bases at V and 3 bases at J, leaving 18 bases unmatched. In germline, CDR1 is LGHNT, CDR2 FRNRAP. The CDR3 has 18 amino acids. CDR3 residues: CASGLGTSPLGAYYEQYF. CDR3 DNA sequence: TGTGCTAGTGGCTTAGGGACTAGCCCGTTAGGTGCCTACTACGAGCAGTACTTC.

V is TRBV6-4 and J is TRBJ1-1; tentative D call: TRBD1 (6 bases). The V end was cut by 6 bases, the J end by 4 bases, with 15 bases between. The CDR3 spans 14 residues. Germline V gene lookup returns CDR1 MRHNA and CDR2 SNTAGT. CDR3 DNA: TGTGCCAGCAGGCCCATGGGGGCGCGCACTGAAGCTTTCTTT. Amino acids: CASRPMGARTEAFF.

The chain links TRBV30 to TRBJ2-7; D gene unclear. Germline assignment: CDR1 GTSNPN and CDR2 SVGIG (reference sequence). CDR3 length: 11 residues. The V end lost 1 base, the J end lost 5 bases, and 6 bases lay between the germline ends. CDR3 nucleotide sequence: TGTGCCTGGAGTGGGCAGGACGAGCAGTACTTC. Its translation is CAWSGQDEQYF.

In this sample, this clone turned up a few times. The rearrangement links TRBV27 to TRBJ2-7; 7 bases are a match to TRBD2. V was pared by 0 bases and J by 0 bases, with 5 bases of the junction left unmatched. CDR1 and CDR2 from the germline V gene are MNHEY and SMNVEV (reference sequence). CDR3 size: 16 residues. The CDR3 nucleotides are TGTGCCAGCAGTTTATCACAAGCGGGACTCTCCTACGAGCAGTACTTC. It encodes CASSLSQAGLSYEQYF.

The chain links TRBV10-3 to TRBJ1-5; maybe TRBD1 (6 bases). CDR3 length: 14 amino acids. Germline-derived CDR1 and CDR2 are ENHRY and SYGVKD. The germline V and J ends were trimmed by 0 bases and 5 bases, with 8 bases remaining between them. The DNA of the CDR3 is TGTGCCATCAGTGAGTCGGACAGCGATCAGCCCCAGCATTTT. Its translation is CAISESDSDQPQHF.